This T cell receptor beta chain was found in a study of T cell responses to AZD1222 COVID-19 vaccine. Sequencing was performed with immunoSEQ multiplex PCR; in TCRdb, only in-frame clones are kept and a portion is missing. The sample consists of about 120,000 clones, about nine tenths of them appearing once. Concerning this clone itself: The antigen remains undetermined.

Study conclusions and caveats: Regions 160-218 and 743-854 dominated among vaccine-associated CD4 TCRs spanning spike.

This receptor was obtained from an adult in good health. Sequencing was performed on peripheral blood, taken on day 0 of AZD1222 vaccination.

CDR3 loop: CASSFRSSGGTNSYEQYF. In DNA form, the CDR3 reads TGTGCCAGCAGTTTTAGGTCTAGCGGGGGGACCAACTCCTACGAGCAGTACTTC. The gene calls are TRBV27 and TRBJ2-7; 11 nucleotides align to TRBD2. The CDR3 covers 18 residues. Germline V gene lookup returns CDR1 MNHEY and CDR2 SMNVEV (reference sequence). V was pared by 3 bases and J by 0 bases, with 10 bases of the junction left unmatched.